One sample yielded the 13 T cell receptor beta chains listed below, sequenced in a study of PD-1 blockade in classical Hodgkin lymphoma. Assay: immunoSEQ multiplex PCR; the TCRdb copy retains only in-frame clones and omits some. The sample records roughly 140,000 clones, less than 80% being singletons. Following autologous stem cell transplantation, relapse occurred in every patient, and exposure to brentuximab vedotin varied. The sample here was peripheral blood mononuclear cells (PBMCs), taken before the second cycle of nivolumab. The source is a human donor with classical Hodgkin lymphoma.

V and J are TRBV5-4 and TRBJ2-7; no clear D gene. Trimming left V 4 bases short and J 1 base short, with 12 bases between. CDR3 length: 14 residues. Germline V gene data show CDR1 as SGHNT and CDR2 as YYREEE (reference sequence). The CDR3, as DNA: TGTGCCAGCAGCGCCGAGCTAACTTCCTACGAGCAGTACTTC. Encoded protein: CASSAELTSYEQYF.

The V gene is TRBV7-9, the J gene TRBJ2-2; 8 bases are shared with TRBD1. The J segment lost 1 base and the V segment lost 4 bases, leaving 11 bases of the junction unmatched. Per germline, CDR1 SEHNR and CDR2 FQNEAQ (reference sequence). There are 18 residues in the CDR3. The CDR3 coding sequence is TGTGCCAGCAGCTCGACCCTAGGACAGGGACTGAACACCGGGGAGCTGTTTTTT. Protein product: CASSSTLGQGLNTGELFF.

This chain connects TRBV19 to TRBJ1-1; D may be TRBD1 (5 bases). The CDR3 consists of 14 residues. V shed 3 bases and J shed 1 base, with 9 bases lying between them. In germline, CDR1 is LNHDA, CDR2 SQIVND (reference sequence). In nucleotides, the CDR3 is TGTGCCAGTAGTATCACGGGGCGGAACACTGAAGCTTTCTTT. Its protein is CASSITGRNTEAFF.

The chain joins TRBV7-9 to TRBJ1-2; 7 nucleotides line up with TRBD1. Germline V lookup: CDR1 SEHNR, CDR2 FQNEAQ (reference sequence). There are 14 residues in the CDR3. V shed 0 bases and J 7 bases; nucleotides not matched to a gene: 5. The CDR3 DNA reads TGTGCCAGCAGCTTAGCAGGGGGCTTGTCTGGCTACACCTTC. It is translated as CASSLAGGLSGYTF.

The chain links TRBV12-5 to TRBJ2-7; D is unclear. V shed 2 bases and J shed 4 bases, with 12 bases lying between them. The CDR3 consists of 14 residues. Looked up from germline, CDR1 is LGHNT and CDR2 is FRNRAP. The CDR3 DNA is TGTGCTAGTGGTTTGAGGCTAGAAGGTTACGAGCAGTACTTC. Encoded protein: CASGLRLEGYEQYF.

CDR3 DNA: TGTGCCAGCAGTGCGACAGCGAACACTGAAGCTTTCTTT. Protein product: CASSATANTEAFF. This chain connects TRBV6-1 to TRBJ1-1, with D perhaps matching TRBD1 (5 bases). The germline V and J ends were trimmed by 4 bases and 1 base, with 7 bases remaining between them. This CDR3 region has 13 residues. Germline CDR1 MNHNS, CDR2 SASEGT.

Of note for this clone: One junction end disagrees with the germline gene, perhaps due to a read error. The chain uses TRBV6-5 and TRBJ1-1; 10 nucleotides line up with TRBD1. There are 15 residues in the CDR3. Germline V gives CDR1 MNHEY, CDR2 SVGAGI. The CDR3 loop is CASSPGTGANPEAFF. Here the CDR3 DNA reads TGTGCCAGCAGTCCAGGGACAGGGGCGAACCCTGAAGCTTTCTTT.

This clone was observed a single time. V gene TRBV2 combines with J gene TRBJ1-5, with 8 bases aligning to TRBD1. Germline loops: CDR1 SNHLY, CDR2 FYNNEI. V was clipped by 5 bases and J by 7 bases; unmatched bases: 10. CDR3 length equals 15 residues. The CDR3 coding sequence is TGTGCCAGCAGTAATCAGGGGGCGGGTGGACAGCCCCAGCATTTT. This encodes CASSNQGAGGQPQHF.

This sequence joins TRBV19 and TRBJ2-5; the D gene could be TRBD1 or TRBD2 (5 bases each). Germline V gives CDR1 LNHDA, CDR2 SQIVND (reference sequence). The germline V and J ends were trimmed by 7 bases and 1 base, with 7 bases remaining between them. The CDR3 is 12 amino acids. This chain's CDR3 is CASIGGQETQYF. CDR3 coding DNA: TGTGCCAGTATTGGGGGCCAAGAGACCCAGTACTTC. The complete variable domain, with remaining parts taken from reference TRBV19 and TRBJ2-5, reads DGGITQSPKYLFRKEGQNVTLSCEQNLNHDAMYWYRQDPGQGLRLIYYSQIVNDFQKGDIAEGYSVSREKKESFPLTVTSAQKNPTAFYLCASIGGQETQYFGPGTRLLVL.

The chain joins TRBV11-3 to TRBJ2-3; 9 nucleotides match TRBD2. The V gene's germline CDR1 is SGHNT and CDR2 YENEEA. The CDR3 has 18 amino acids. V shed 3 bases and J 1 base; nucleotides not matched to a gene: 11. The CDR3 is CASSFTGGGASRTDTQYF. The CDR3 nucleotides read TGTGCCAGCAGCTTTACTGGCGGGGGGGCATCTCGCACAGATACGCAGTATTTT.

V usage is TRBV6-6 and J usage is TRBJ2-5; TRBD2 aligns across 11 bases. The V gene end was trimmed by 2 bases and the J gene end by 3 bases; junction bases not matched to a gene: 5. Looked up from germline, CDR1 is MNHNY and CDR2 is SVGAGI (reference sequence). The CDR3 consists of 16 residues. CDR3 coding DNA: TGTGCCAGCAGTTACGGGGTAGCGGGAGGGGAAGAGACCCAGTACTTC. Translated: CASSYGVAGGEETQYF.

The rearrangement links TRBV29-1 to TRBJ2-7, with TRBD1 identical over 9 bases. Germline CDR1 SQVTM, CDR2 ANQGSEA. CDR3 length equals 15 residues. After removal of 3 bases from V and 5 bases from J, the junction contained 11 bases not matched to a gene. The CDR3 DNA reads TGCAGCGTTGAGGGGATCCGGGACAGGGTGGACGAGCAGTACTTC. Translated, it gives CSVEGIRDRVDEQYF.

This chain uses TRBV10-3 with TRBJ2-3; D possibly uses TRBD1 or TRBD2 (5 bases each). The germline CDR1 and CDR2 sequences are ENHRY and SYGVKD. This CDR3 region has 12 residues. V lost 8 bases and J lost 4, with 10 bases in between. The DNA for the CDR3 is TGTGCCATCGCCGGGGCCCCAGATACGCAGTATTTT. Translating gives CAIAGAPDTQYF.